A single sample gave rise to the 9 T cell receptor beta chains below, sequenced in a study of cytomegalovirus exposure and HLA in healthy donors. The PCR ran on 60 Vbeta and 13 Jbeta primers. Profiled with immunoSEQ multiplex PCR; TCRdb holds only in-frame clones, not every one. This sample's table reports 150,000 to 200,000 clones. The sequenced material came from PBMCs. All receptors come from a man aged 30 to 39 in good health and CMV-seronegative.

V gene TRBV12-5 combines with J gene TRBJ1-3; TRBD1 matches at 8 bases. V shed 5 bases, J shed 0 bases, and the junction held 9 bases outside the gene matches. Looked up from germline, CDR1 is LGHNT and CDR2 is FRNRAP. The CDR3 extends over 17 amino acids. The CDR3 nucleotides are TGTGCTAGTGGTGACCCCGGGACAGGAGTCTCTGGAAACACCATATATTTT. Its protein is CASGDPGTGVSGNTIYF.

The rearrangement uses TRBV2 and TRBJ1-5; D uncertain. The germline V gene encodes CDR1 SNHLY and CDR2 FYNNEI. The CDR3 sequence is 14 residues long. V gave up 2 bases and J gave up 6 bases, with 11 bases separating them. CDR3 DNA sequence: TGTGCCAGCAGTGAAAGGGCAGGAGGTCAGCCCCAGCATTTT. Protein product: CASSERAGGQPQHF.

This rearrangement joins TRBV7-2 to TRBJ2-3; D is unresolved. The germline CDR1 and CDR2 sequences are SGHTA and FQGNSA. Between the trimmed V and J ends, which lost 5 bases and 0 bases, there was a span of 9 bases. The CDR3 contains 14 residues. This chain's CDR3 is CASSLDGSTDTQYF. CDR3 bases: TGTGCCAGCAGCCTAGACGGGAGCACAGATACGCAGTATTTT.

The rearrangement links TRBV6-5 to TRBJ2-7; the match to TRBD1 covers 9 bases. The CDR3 loop spans 15 amino acids. Germline values: CDR1 MNHEY, CDR2 SVGAGI. V dropped 0 bases and J dropped 4; count of bases not matched to a gene: 4. The CDR3 sequence is CASSYSDRGGYEQYF. In DNA, the CDR3 is TGTGCCAGCAGTTACTCCGACAGGGGGGGGTACGAGCAGTACTTC.

The rearrangement links TRBV2 to TRBJ2-7, with D possibly TRBD1 on 5 matching bases. This CDR3 is built from 13 residues. The V gene lost 5 bases and the J gene lost 4 bases, with 12 bases spanning the gap. Germline V CDR1 and CDR2: SNHLY, FYNNEI. This CDR3 reads CASSWGRLYEQYF. Written as DNA, the CDR3 is TGTGCCAGCAGTTGGGGCCGTTTATACGAGCAGTACTTC.

The chain joins TRBV18 to TRBJ2-6; 11 bases map to TRBD2. Germline V lookup: CDR1 KGHSH, CDR2 LQKENI. The length of the CDR3 is 17 residues. The J segment lost 1 base and the V segment lost 3 bases, leaving 2 bases of the junction unmatched. The CDR3 nucleotides are TGTGCCAGCTCACCGCTAGCGGGAGGATCTGGGGCCAACGTCCTGACTTTC. Encoded protein: CASSPLAGGSGANVLTF.

The chain couples TRBV9 to TRBJ2-7; 14 nucleotides match TRBD2. The CDR3 sequence is 16 residues long. The J segment lost 6 bases and the V segment lost 4 bases, leaving 9 bases of the junction unmatched. Germline V CDR1 and CDR2: SGDLS, YYNGEE. The CDR3 DNA is TGTGCCAGCAGCCGGGGACTAGCGGGAGCAAGTGTCGAGCAGTACTTC. Translation: CASSRGLAGASVEQYF.

The chain employs TRBV7-2 and TRBJ1-1; D not certain. The CDR3 extends over 13 amino acids. Germline CDR1 is SGHTA and CDR2 is FQGNSA. The V end lost 5 bases, the J end lost 1 base, and 8 bases lay between the germline ends. CDR3: CASSLSGNTEAFF. The CDR3 DNA reads as TGTGCCAGCAGCCTCTCAGGGAACACTGAAGCTTTCTTT.

The chain combines TRBV19 with TRBJ1-1; maybe TRBD1 (6 bases). V was cut by 3 bases and J by 6 bases, with 11 bases left in between. The CDR3 totals 13 residues. From germline, CDR1 is LNHDA and CDR2 SQIVND (reference sequence). CDR3 in amino acids: CASSIGQYAEAFF. The CDR3 DNA reads TGTGCCAGTAGTATTGGACAGTATGCTGAAGCTTTCTTT.